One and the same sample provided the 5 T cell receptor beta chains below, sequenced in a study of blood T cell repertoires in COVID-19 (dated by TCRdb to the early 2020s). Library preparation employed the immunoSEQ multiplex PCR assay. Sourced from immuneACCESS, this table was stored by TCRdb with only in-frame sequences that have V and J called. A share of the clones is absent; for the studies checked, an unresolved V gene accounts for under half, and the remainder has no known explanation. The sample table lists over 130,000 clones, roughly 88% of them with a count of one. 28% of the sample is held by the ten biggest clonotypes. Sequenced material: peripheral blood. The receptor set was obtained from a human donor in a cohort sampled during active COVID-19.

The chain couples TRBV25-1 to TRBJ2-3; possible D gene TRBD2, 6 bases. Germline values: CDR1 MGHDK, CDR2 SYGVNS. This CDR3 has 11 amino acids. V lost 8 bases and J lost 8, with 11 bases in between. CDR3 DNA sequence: TGTGCCAGCGGGGTGGAGGGTACGCAGTATTTT. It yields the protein CASGVEGTQYF.

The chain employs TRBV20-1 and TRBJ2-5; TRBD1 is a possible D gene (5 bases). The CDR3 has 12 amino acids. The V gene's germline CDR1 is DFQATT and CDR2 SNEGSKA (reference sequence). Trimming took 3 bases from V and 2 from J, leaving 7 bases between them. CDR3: CSASDSQETQYF. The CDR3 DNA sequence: TGCAGTGCTAGTGACAGTCAAGAGACCCAGTACTTC.

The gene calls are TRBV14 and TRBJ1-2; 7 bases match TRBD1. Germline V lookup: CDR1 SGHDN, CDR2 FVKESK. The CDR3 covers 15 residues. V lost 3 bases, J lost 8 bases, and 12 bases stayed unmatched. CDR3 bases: TGTGCCAGCAGCCAGAAACCCGGGACAGCGACCGGCTACACCTTC. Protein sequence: CASSQKPGTATGYTF. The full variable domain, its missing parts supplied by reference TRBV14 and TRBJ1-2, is EAGVTQFPSHSVIEKGQTVTLRCDPISGHDNLYWYRRVMGKEIKFLLHFVKESKQDESGMPNNRFLAERTGGTYSTLKVQPAELEDSGVYFCASSQKPGTATGYTFGSGTRLTVV.

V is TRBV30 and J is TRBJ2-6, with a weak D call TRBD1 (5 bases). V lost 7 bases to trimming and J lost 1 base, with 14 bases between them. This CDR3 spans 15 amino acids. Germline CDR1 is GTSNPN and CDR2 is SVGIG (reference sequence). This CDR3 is CAFTGYYSGANVLTF. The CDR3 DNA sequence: TGTGCCTTTACAGGTTACTATTCTGGGGCCAACGTCCTGACTTTC.

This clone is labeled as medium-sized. In DNA form, the CDR3 reads TGCGCCAGCAGCCAAGAGGCGACAGGCTTTCACAACTATGGCTACACCTTC. This gives the protein CASSQEATGFHNYGYTF. This chain connects TRBV4-3 to TRBJ1-2; perhaps TRBD1 as D (6 bases). This CDR3 is 17 amino acids long. Germline CDR1 reads LGHNA; CDR2 reads YSLEER. Trimming shortened V by 0 bases and J by 2 bases, and 16 bases separated the two germline ends.